The source of this TCR beta chain is a study of blood T cell repertoires in COVID-19. Study summary: The United States, Italy and Spain supplied acute and convalescent COVID-19 samples. From T cells, B-cell-depleted T cells, or PBMCs came the material, which was cDNA or gDNA.

Data came from immunoSEQ multiplex PCR; TCRdb stores just in-frame clones and leaves some out. The sample lists about 150,000 clones, 70% to 85% occurring once. Trimming stripped 3 bases from V and 2 bases from J, with 17 bases between. This CDR3 contains 17 residues. Germline assignment: CDR1 SGHTA and CDR2 FQGNSA. Sequenced: peripheral blood. This clonotype originated in a man between 60 and 70 years old who had recovered from COVID-19. The chain is built from TRBV7-2 and TRBJ1-5; perhaps TRBD1 as D (6 bases). CDR3 in DNA: TGTGCCAGCAGCTTGGATTTTAGGGGGTATGGCAATCAGCCCCAGCATTTT. This encodes CASSLDFRGYGNQPQHF.